This T cell receptor (beta chain) originates from a study of low-dose radiotherapy and immunotherapy resistance in tumors. Background on the study: Radiation delivery to Cohort 1 consisted of 0.5 Gy per fraction every 2 weeks, summing to 6.5 Gy. A daily 300 mg dose of oral aspirin was taken by patients for four cycles from cycle 1 day 1.

The time point was: after trial treatment. Described treatment: LDRT plus nivolumab, ipilimumab, low-dose cyclophosphamide and aspirin (RACIN trial). Patients who could take part had advanced solid tumors with no tumor-infiltrating lymphocytes. TRAV- and TRBV-specific primers primed first-strand cDNA, covering alpha and beta chains. Both a constant-region primer and a V-primer adapter served to amplify TCRs across approximately 19 PCR cycles. With in vitro transcription, the isolated mRNA was amplified. One entry per CDR3 protein results from TCRdb running MiXCR on the reads. The table has approximately 91,000 distinct CDR3 sequences, approximately 22% seen once. A total of 16 residues make up the CDR3, ends included. Germline V gene lookup returns CDR1 LNHDA and CDR2 SQIVND (reference sequence). Notes on this clonotype: The DNA is omitted, as the CDR3 cannot be located on it reliably, and the CDR3 follows TCRdb's listing.

The chain recombines TRBV19 with TRBJ2-2; the tabulated D call, TRBD1, remains unverified against the DNA. The TCR originated in a female donor with ovarian cancer. The specimen comprised PBMCs, sampled after low-dose radiotherapy plus immunotherapy. The CDR3: CATLRGPRATGELFFF.